Each of the 16 T cell receptor beta chains below was sequenced from the same sample in a study of T cell repertoires in cytomegalovirus infection. The antigens these receptors bind are not known. TCRdb recomputed calls from the reads with MiXCR, one row per CDR3 protein. Among nearly 700,000 distinct CDR3 sequences listed, around 30% were seen once. The sample in question was cultured PBMCs, obtained from culture after CMV antigen stimulation. The source of these receptors is a human donor in good health (CMV status not recorded). Some clones in this sample may be carry-over from other donors' samples.

V gene TRBV30 combines with J gene TRBJ1-1; no clear D. The CDR3 is made up of 13 amino acids. Trimming removed 5 bases from V and 0 bases from J, with 10 bases in between. From germline, CDR1 is GTSNPN and CDR2 SVGIG (reference sequence). CDR3 coding DNA: TGTGCCTGGCGCGGCGGCATGAACACTGAAGCTTTCTTT. Encoded protein: CAWRGGMNTEAFF.

This clonotype has ten or more counts. The CDR3 DNA reads as TGTGCCAGCCGGGGGGAGAACTATGGCTACACCTTC. It specifies CASRGENYGYTF. The V call is TRBV12-3 or TRBV12-4, the J call TRBJ1-2, with D perhaps matching TRBD1 (5 bases). This CDR3 has 12 residues. Trimming shortened V by 8 bases and J by 2 bases, and 9 bases separated the two germline ends.

This clonotype was counted only a few times. This chain links TRBV7-2 with TRBJ2-3; D gene unclear. Germline CDR1 is SGHTA and CDR2 is FQGNSA. V shed 5 bases and J shed 2 bases, with 14 bases lying between them. The CDR3 has 15 amino acids. CDR3 sequence: CASSETLGYTDTQYF. CDR3 sequence (DNA): TGTGCCAGCAGCGAGACTCTGGGGTACACAGATACGCAGTATTTT.

This clonotype appeared a single time. Given the absence of the conserved phenylalanine or tryptophan at the CDR3 end, a read error is likely. The chain links TRBV12-3 or TRBV12-4 to TRBJ2-7; TRBD1 is a possible D gene (6 bases). V was pared by 3 bases and J by 7 bases, with 19 bases between. CDR3 size: 15 residues. The CDR3 region has the DNA TGTGCCAGCAGTTTCTTCGGAGTGGGGGCGAGAGAGCAGTACCTC. This codes for CASSFFGVGAREQYL.

This clonotype has a handful of counts. The rearrangement joins TRBV7-4 to TRBJ1-1, with D possibly matching TRBD1 (5 bases). Germline V CDR1 and CDR2: SGHVT, SQSDAQ. The ends were cut back, 5 bases at V and 1 base at J, with 11 bases in the middle. CDR3 length: 14 residues. The CDR3 is CASSPGAWNTEAFF. CDR3 DNA sequence: TGTGCCAGCAGCCCTGGGGCCTGGAACACTGAAGCTTTCTTT.

This clonotype was detected a few times. The chain carries TRBV2 and TRBJ1-2; possibly TRBD1 for D (6 bases). CDR3 length equals 13 residues. Deletions cut 5 bases from V and 4 bases from J, with 11 bases between. Per the germline V gene, CDR1 is SNHLY and CDR2 is FYNNEI. CDR3 region: CASSRTVSYGYTF. The CDR3 DNA reads as TGTGCCAGCAGTAGGACAGTGAGCTATGGCTACACCTTC.

The CDR3 nucleotides read TGTGCCAGTAGCCCGCAGTCCTCGCGGAGGTACCTCTATGGCTACACCTTC. Amino acid sequence: CASSPQSSRRYLYGYTF. V is TRBV19 and J is TRBJ1-2; unclear D gene. CDR1 is LNHDA and CDR2 is SQIVND in the germline V gene (reference sequence). The CDR3 runs 17 residues. The V end lost 6 bases, the J end lost 4 bases, and 24 bases lay between the germline ends. The whole variable domain, remainder taken from reference TRBV19 and TRBJ1-2, is DGGITQSPKYLFRKEGQNVTLSCEQNLNHDAMYWYRQDPGQGLRLIYYSQIVNDFQKGDIAEGYSVSREKKESFPLTVTSAQKNPTAFYLCASSPQSSRRYLYGYTFGSGTRLTVV.

The sample holds many counts of this clonotype. The genes are TRBV7-2 and TRBJ2-5, with D hard to call. The CDR3 runs 16 residues. Trimming removed 2 bases from V and 7 bases from J, with 20 bases in between. CDR1 is SGHTA, CDR2 FQGNSA, per germline. Written as DNA, the CDR3 is TGTGCCAGCAGCTTATCTTACCATACGGGCCATGCGACCCAGTACTTC. As protein: CASSLSYHTGHATQYF.

The chain joins TRBV19 to TRBJ1-2; 9 bases agree with TRBD1. The V gene end was trimmed by 7 bases and the J gene end by 5 bases; junction bases not matched to a gene: 8. This CDR3 comprises 14 residues. CDR1 and CDR2 (germline): LNHDA, SQIVND (reference sequence). The CDR3 sequence is CASIGPGTGYGYTF. Written as DNA, the CDR3 is TGTGCCAGTATCGGCCCCGGGACAGGGTATGGCTACACCTTC.

This clonotype was counted once. This chain connects TRBV5-6 to TRBJ2-5; 15 bases line up with TRBD2. V dropped 4 bases and J dropped 1; count of bases not matched to a gene: 2. This CDR3 has 16 amino acids. Per germline, CDR1 SGHDT and CDR2 YYEEEE. Here the CDR3 DNA reads TGTGCCAGCAGCGGGACTAGCGGGGGGTCCCAAGAGACCCAGTACTTC. The encoded protein is CASSGTSGGSQETQYF.

The V and J genes are TRBV7-6 and TRBJ1-1, with 8 bases lining up with TRBD1. V gave up 4 bases and J gave up 9 bases; unmatched junction bases: 7. Germline loops: CDR1 SGHVS, CDR2 FNYEAQ. CDR3 size: 13 residues. For the CDR3, the DNA is TGTGCCAGCAGCTCTTGGACAGGGACCCAAGCTTTCTTT. Its translation is CASSSWTGTQAFF.

The chain combines TRBV19 with TRBJ2-5, with 10 bases lining up with TRBD2. Germline-derived CDR1 and CDR2 are LNHDA and SQIVND (reference sequence). The J segment lost 7 bases and the V segment lost 3 bases, leaving 5 bases of the junction unmatched. The length of the CDR3 is 14 residues. The CDR3 DNA reads TGTGCCAGTAGTATCGGGACTAGCGAAAGGACCCAGTACTTC. This sequence encodes CASSIGTSERTQYF.

The chain employs TRBV6-1 and TRBJ2-7, with D unclear. V dropped 10 bases and J dropped 4 bases, with 11 bases sitting between them. The CDR3 consists of 11 residues. Germline-derived CDR1 and CDR2 are MNHNS and SASEGT. CDR3 coding DNA: TGTGCCACCCGACGGATTTACGAGCAGTACTTC. Protein sequence: CATRRIYEQYF.

This clonotype occurred a few times. The CDR3 sequence is CASSRGGLGETQYF. The CDR3 DNA reads as TGTGCCAGCAGCCGCGGGGGCCTTGGAGAGACCCAGTACTTC. The chain is built from TRBV6-5 and TRBJ2-5, with D perhaps matching TRBD2 (7 bases). Germline V gene data show CDR1 as MNHEY and CDR2 as SVGAGI. V lost 6 bases, J lost 4 bases, and 15 bases lay in between. The CDR3 is 14 amino acids.

This clonotype has only a few counts. The genes are TRBV7-8 and TRBJ1-5; the match to TRBD1 covers 7 bases. The V gene end was trimmed by 0 bases and the J gene end by 11 bases; junction bases not matched to a gene: 4. From germline, CDR1 is SGHVS and CDR2 FQNEAQ. The CDR3 length is 13 residues. The CDR3, as DNA: TGTGCCAGCAGCTTAGCCAGGGACAGCTCCCAGCATTTT. It is translated as CASSLARDSSQHF.

Only a few counts were recorded for this clonotype. The J gene is TRBJ2-2, the V gene TRBV7-2; 11 bases align to TRBD2. Unmatched junction bases numbered 4, after V lost 3 bases and J lost 4 bases. The CDR3 contains 16 residues. Germline CDR1 reads SGHTA; CDR2 reads FQGNSA. The CDR3 sequence is CASSFFLAGGTGELFF. As DNA, the CDR3 is TGTGCCAGCAGCTTTTTTCTAGCGGGGGGCACCGGGGAGCTGTTTTTT.